This is a list of T cell receptor beta chains from one sample in a study of blood T cells in healthy people across ages. TCRdb redid the calling of the 5' RACE reads with MiXCR, one entry per CDR3 protein. This sample yields hundreds of thousands of distinct CDR3 sequences, of which 40% to 50% are seen a single time; under 20% belongs to the top ten. Sequenced sample: blood. These receptors were collected from a man in his fifties or sixties in good health. The CDR3 runs from the conserved cysteine through the conserved F or W. D genes are given only for firm matches. Not all rows give a size; the values are once, few, many and, for expanded clones, a class.

D gene,V gene,clone size,J gene,CDR3 protein,CDR3 DNA
TRBD2,TRBV6-1,.,TRBJ2-3,CASTGAGRSTDTQYF,TGTGCCAGCACCGGAGCGGGGAGGAGCACAGATACGCAGTATTTT
.,TRBV7-9,.,TRBJ2-3,CASSNDYVTDTQYF,TGTGCCAGCAGCAACGACTACGTTACAGATACGCAGTATTTT
TRBD1,TRBV5-1,.,TRBJ2-4,CASSPDRAVEQYF,TGCGCCAGCAGCCCCGACAGGGCAGTAGAGCAGTACTTC
.,TRBV25-1,few,TRBJ1-2,CASSDGVYGYTF,TGTGCCAGCAGCGACGGGGTATATGGCTACACCTTC
TRBD1,TRBV7-2,.,TRBJ2-5,CASRDTGQGNEQYF,TGTGCCAGCAGAGACACGGGACAGGGAAATGAGCAGTACTTC
.,TRBV5-1,many,TRBJ2-5,CASTPGGGFPQETQYF,TGCGCCAGCACCCCTGGTGGGGGGTTCCCACAAGAGACCCAGTACTTC
TRBD2,TRBV15,.,TRBJ2-7,CATSRESSGGYEQYF,TGTGCCACCAGCAGAGAAAGTAGCGGGGGTTACGAGCAGTACTTC
.,TRBV20-1,few,TRBJ2-7,CSARGRRQTYEQYF,TGCAGTGCTAGAGGAAGGAGGCAGACTTACGAGCAGTACTTC
.,TRBV6-2/TRBV6-3,.,TRBJ2-5,CASQPPLGKETQYF,TGTGCCAGCCAACCTCCTCTAGGGAAGGAGACCCAGTACTTC
.,TRBV11-2,few,TRBJ1-1,CASSPVRDTEAFF,TGTGCCAGCAGCCCAGTTAGGGACACTGAAGCTTTCTTT
.,TRBV4-3,.,TRBJ2-6,CASSQDPPPGGYSGANVLTF,TGCGCCAGCAGCCAAGATCCCCCACCCGGGGGCTACTCTGGGGCCAACGTCCTGACTTTC
.,TRBV5-6,few,TRBJ1-1,CASSLPGLPSKDTEAFF,TGTGCCAGCAGCCTACCGGGACTACCAAGTAAAGACACTGAAGCTTTCTTT
.,TRBV7-2,.,TRBJ2-2,CASRGSVGELFF,TGTGCCAGCCGGGGGAGTGTCGGGGAGCTGTTTTTT
TRBD1,TRBV27,many,TRBJ2-5,CASSSTGGRQETQYF,TGTGCCAGCAGTTCGACAGGGGGACGGCAAGAGACCCAGTACTTC
TRBD2,TRBV18,.,TRBJ2-5,CASSRGTSGGKTQYF,TGTGCCAGCTCACGGGGGACTAGCGGGGGAAAGACCCAGTACTTC
TRBD2,TRBV4-1,few,TRBJ2-2,CASSQGTLAATGELFF,TGCGCCAGCAGCCAAGGAACCCTAGCGGCCACCGGGGAGCTGTTTTTT
.,TRBV5-1,.,TRBJ2-1,CASSLAVVNEQFF,TGCGCCAGCAGCTTGGCTGTGGTCAATGAGCAGTTCTTC
TRBD1,TRBV2,.,TRBJ1-6,CAERQGENSPLHF,TGTGCCGAAAGACAGGGGGAAAATTCACCCCTCCACTTT
.,TRBV6-5,.,TRBJ2-6,CASGRVGPSVLTF,TGTGCCAGCGGGAGAGTGGGGCCCAGCGTCCTGACTTTC
.,TRBV18,.,TRBJ2-7,CASSPTEPSYEQYF,TGTGCCAGCTCACCGACAGAGCCCTCCTACGAGCAGTACTTC
.,TRBV4-3,.,TRBJ1-1,CASSPDLGAQAFF,TGCGCCAGCAGCCCGGACCTCGGGGCGCAGGCTTTCTTT
TRBD1,TRBV7-9,few,TRBJ2-6,CASSYRQGAGANVLTF,TGTGCCAGCAGCTATCGACAGGGGGCTGGGGCCAACGTCCTGACTTTC
TRBD1,TRBV4-3,.,TRBJ2-1,CASSQDRVRGRNEQFF,TGCGCCAGCAGCCAGGACCGGGTCAGGGGGCGCAATGAGCAGTTCTTC
TRBD1,TRBV10-3,few,TRBJ1-6,CAATDRDSSPLHF,TGTGCCGCAACTGACAGGGATTCCTCACCCCTCCACTTT
TRBD1,TRBV7-2,.,TRBJ1-6,CASSLGEAGGSPLHF,TGTGCCAGCAGCTTAGGGGAGGCAGGGGGTTCACCCCTCCACTTT
.,TRBV12-3/TRBV12-4,few,TRBJ2-5,CASSLGAGPPTQYF,TGTGCCAGCAGTTTAGGGGCAGGCCCCCCGACCCAGTACTTC
.,TRBV5-1,.,TRBJ2-7,CASTREPMRSYEQYF,TGCGCCAGCACCCGCGAGCCCATGAGGTCCTACGAGCAGTACTTC
.,TRBV6-6,.,TRBJ2-5,CASSYTRDVGERYF,TGTGCCAGCAGTTATACCCGGGACGTGGGGGAGCGGTACTTC
.,TRBV7-2,few,TRBJ1-5,CASSSDADQPQHF,TGTGCCAGCAGCTCTGACGCGGATCAGCCCCAGCATTTT